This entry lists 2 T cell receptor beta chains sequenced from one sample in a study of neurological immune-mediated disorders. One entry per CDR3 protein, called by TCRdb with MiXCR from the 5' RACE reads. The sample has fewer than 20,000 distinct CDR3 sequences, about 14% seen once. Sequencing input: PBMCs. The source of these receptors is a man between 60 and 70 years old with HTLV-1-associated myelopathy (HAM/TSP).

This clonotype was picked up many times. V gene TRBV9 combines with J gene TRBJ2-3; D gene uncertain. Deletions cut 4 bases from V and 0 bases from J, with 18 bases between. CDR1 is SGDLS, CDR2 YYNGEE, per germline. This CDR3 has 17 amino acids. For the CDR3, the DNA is TGTGCCAGCAGCCCCGACGCAACTTCTCTAAGCACAGATACGCAGTATTTT. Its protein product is CASSPDATSLSTDTQYF.

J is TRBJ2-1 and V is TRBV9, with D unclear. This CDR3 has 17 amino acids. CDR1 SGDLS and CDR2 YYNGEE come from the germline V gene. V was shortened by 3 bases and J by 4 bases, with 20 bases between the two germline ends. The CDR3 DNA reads TGTGCCAGCAGCGCGATCCTGGCCACGGGTCGATACAATGAGCAGTTCTTC. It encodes CASSAILATGRYNEQFF.